The TCR beta chain under discussion was sequenced for a study of T cells in localized non-small cell lung cancer. Produced via immunoSEQ multiplex PCR; TCRdb's table is partial and in-frame only. The top ten hold approximately 4.5% of the sample, which has around 64,000 clones, more than 80% seen once. The table lists this clone with a few counts. The sample consisted of PBMCs, taken before any cancer treatment. The sequence came from a man aged 40 to 69 with stage II lung adenocarcinoma.

CDR3 bases: TGTGCCATCAGTGAGTCTGAGGGTGGGAGCACTGAAGCTTTCTTT. Encoded protein: CAISESEGGSTEAFF. The chain has TRBV10-3 and TRBJ1-1; no clear D gene. Germline CDR1 reads ENHRY; CDR2 reads SYGVKD. The CDR3 totals 15 residues. The V gene lost 0 bases and the J gene lost 4 bases, with 12 bases spanning the gap.